The next 15 T cell receptor beta chains were all read from a single sample in a study of blood T cell repertoires in COVID-19. Clones were sequenced by immunoSEQ multiplex PCR, and TCRdb holds only the in-frame ones, with some missing. The table has 85,000 to 120,000 clones, approximately 85% seen once. Sequencing used peripheral blood. The receptors come from a man between 40 and 49 years old with active or convalescent COVID-19.

The chain joins TRBV7-2 to TRBJ1-3; the match to TRBD1 covers 7 bases. The germline CDR1 and CDR2 sequences are SGHTA and FQGNSA. CDR3 size: 16 residues. V lost 4 bases to trimming and J lost 2 bases; unmatched junction nucleotides: 8. In DNA form, the CDR3 reads TGTGCCAGCAGCTACCAGACAGGGTTGACTGGAAACACCATATATTTT. Translated, it gives CASSYQTGLTGNTIYF.

This clone was seen a handful of times. V usage is TRBV5-4 and J usage is TRBJ2-1; TRBD2 matches at 8 bases. The CDR3 is 16 residues long. CDR1 SGHNT and CDR2 YYREEE come from the germline V gene (reference sequence). The J segment lost 2 bases and the V segment lost 2 bases, leaving 6 bases of the junction unmatched. In DNA form, the CDR3 reads TGTGCCAGCAGCTTCCGCTCAGCGGGGGCCTACAATGAGCAGTTCTTC. Encoded protein: CASSFRSAGAYNEQFF.

The V call is TRBV5-8, the J call TRBJ1-1; no firm D call. CDR3 size: 12 residues. Germline lookup yields CDR1 SGHTS and CDR2 YDEGEE. V lost 1 base, J lost 8 bases, and 9 bases lay in between. CDR3 sequence (DNA): TGTGCCAGCAGCTTGTTCGCCAGGGAAGCTTTCTTT. Amino acid sequence: CASSLFAREAFF.

The chain combines TRBV3-1 (or the pseudogene TRBV3-2) with TRBJ2-7; TRBD2 agrees at 8 bases. The CDR3 length is 17 residues. Germline CDR1 reads LGHDT; CDR2 reads YNNKEL (reference sequence). V trimming: 5 bases; J trimming: 0 bases; junction bases outside the gene matches: 12. The CDR3 DNA follows: TGTGCCAGCAGCAAAAGGGTAGCGGGGCGCCCCTCCTACGAGCAGTACTTC. Its protein product is CASSKRVAGRPSYEQYF.

The rearrangement joins TRBV2 to TRBJ2-1; 12 nucleotides align to TRBD2. The CDR3 loop spans 14 amino acids. V lost 6 bases, J lost 8 bases, and 5 bases stayed unmatched. Germline values: CDR1 SNHLY, CDR2 FYNNEI. This CDR3 reads CASRRTSGEYEQFF. The CDR3 region has the DNA TGTGCCAGCAGACGGACTAGCGGGGAGTATGAGCAGTTCTTC.

Comments on this clone: This sample also contains other DNA sequences that code for the same CDR3. The gene calls are TRBV18 and TRBJ1-5; maybe TRBD1 (5 bases). Trimming shortened V by 6 bases and J by 3 bases, and 21 bases separated the two germline ends. Germline CDR1 KGHSH, CDR2 LQKENI. The CDR3 consists of 17 residues. CDR3 protein: CASSPRPGTGDNQPQHF. CDR3 bases: TGTGCCAGCTCCCCTCGTCCCGGGACGGGGGACAATCAGCCCCAGCATTTT.

The chain uses TRBV5-1 and TRBJ1-2; a possible D gene is TRBD1 (5 bases). The germline gives CDR1 SGHRS, CDR2 YFSETQ. This CDR3 comprises 13 residues. The V gene lost 4 bases and the J gene lost 4 bases, with 11 bases spanning the gap. CDR3 DNA: TGCGCCAGCAGCCCAGACGGGGGCTATGGCTACACCTTC. This codes for CASSPDGGYGYTF.

This clone showed up just once. V is TRBV11-2 and J is TRBJ1-6, with TRBD1 as a possible D gene (5 bases). The CDR3 covers 15 residues. Germline V gene sequence: CDR1 SGHAT, CDR2 FQNNGV. The ends were cut back, 5 bases at V and 5 bases at J, with 13 bases in the middle. The CDR3 here is CASSPRQSNNSPLHF. CDR3 DNA sequence: TGTGCCAGCAGCCCCCGACAGTCGAATAATTCACCCCTCCACTTT.

The CDR3 reads CASSESGGSGNTIYF. The CDR3 DNA follows: TGCGCCAGCAGTGAGTCAGGGGGATCTGGAAACACCATATATTTT. The chain is built from TRBV10-1 and TRBJ1-3; TRBD1 is a possible D gene (6 bases). Trimming took off 0 bases at V and 1 base at J, with 7 bases between the two ends. This CDR3 region has 15 residues. Per the germline V gene, CDR1 is WNHNN and CDR2 is SYGVQD (reference sequence).

V usage is TRBV12-5 and J usage is TRBJ1-6; 8 nucleotides agree with TRBD1. This CDR3 has 17 amino acids. Germline V gene sequence: CDR1 LGHNT, CDR2 FRNRAP. Trimming cost V 2 bases and J 7 bases; bases outside gene matches: 10. CDR3 DNA sequence: TGTGCTAGTGGTTTGCTCCTAACAGGGGGTGGGAATTCACCCCTCCACTTT. Protein: CASGLLLTGGGNSPLHF.

CDR3 bases: TGTGCCAGCAGCCAGGACAGGGGGATGTTCAATGAGCAGTTCTTC. Translation: CASSQDRGMFNEQFF. J is TRBJ2-1 and V is TRBV3-1 (or the pseudogene TRBV3-2), with 10 bases aligning to TRBD1. This CDR3 has 15 residues. The V gene end was trimmed by 3 bases and the J gene end by 6 bases; junction bases not matched to a gene: 5. CDR1 LGHDT and CDR2 YNNKEL come from the germline V gene (reference sequence).

The J gene is TRBJ2-5, the V gene TRBV25-1; TRBD1 is a possible D gene (6 bases). The germline V gene encodes CDR1 MGHDK and CDR2 SYGVNS. The CDR3 has 15 residues. The V gene lost 3 bases and the J gene lost 7 bases, with 18 bases spanning the gap. This CDR3 reads CASSDSSQGRGTQYF. The DNA of the CDR3 is TGTGCCAGCAGTGACTCCTCACAGGGCCGGGGGACCCAGTACTTC.

This clone occurred a few times. The genes are TRBV4-3 and TRBJ1-4; 8 nucleotides align to TRBD1. This CDR3 has 15 amino acids. Germline CDR1 and CDR2: LGHNA and YSLEER. The V segment lost 5 bases and the J segment 3 bases; nucleotides outside the gene matches: 5. The CDR3, as DNA: TGCGCCAGCAGCTCCCACAGGGGGTCTAATGAAAAACTGTTTTTT. It is translated as CASSSHRGSNEKLFF.

This clone was found a few times. V is TRBV7-9 and J is TRBJ2-5, with 12 bases lining up with TRBD2. CDR1 is SEHNR and CDR2 is FQNEAQ in the germline V gene (reference sequence). The CDR3 has 15 residues. V trimming: 4 bases; J trimming: 4 bases; junction bases outside the gene matches: 4. CDR3 amino acids: CASSSRTSGAETQYF. CDR3 coding DNA: TGTGCCAGCAGCTCTCGGACTAGCGGGGCAGAGACCCAGTACTTC.

CDR3 protein: CASSLGPGTSGTGELFF. The CDR3 nucleotides are TGCGCCAGCAGCTTGGGGCCCGGGACTAGCGGGACCGGGGAGCTGTTTTTT. The V call is TRBV5-1, the J call TRBJ2-2; 12 nucleotides line up with TRBD2. The CDR3 has 17 residues. Germline CDR1 is SGHRS and CDR2 is YFSETQ. V shed 0 bases and J 5 bases; nucleotides not matched to a gene: 5.